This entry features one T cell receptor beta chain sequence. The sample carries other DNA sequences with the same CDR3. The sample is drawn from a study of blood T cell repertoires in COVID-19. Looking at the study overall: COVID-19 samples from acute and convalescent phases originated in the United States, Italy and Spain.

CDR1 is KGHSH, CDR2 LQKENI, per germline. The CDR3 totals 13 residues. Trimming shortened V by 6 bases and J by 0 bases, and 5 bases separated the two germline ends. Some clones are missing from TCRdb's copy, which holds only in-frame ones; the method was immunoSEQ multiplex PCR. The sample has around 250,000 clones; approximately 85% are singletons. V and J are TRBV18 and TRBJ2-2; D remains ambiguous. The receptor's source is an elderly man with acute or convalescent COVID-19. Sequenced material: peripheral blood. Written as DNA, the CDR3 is TGTGCCAGCTCTCCCGCGAACACCGGGGAGCTGTTTTTT. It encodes CASSPANTGELFF.